The 10 T cell receptor beta chains in this list originate from one sample, sequenced in a study of T-cell reconstitution after alpha-beta-depleted transplantation in children. As it was prepared, the TCRbeta library received unique molecular identifiers. TCRdb ran MiXCR on the PCR reads and lists one entry per CDR3 protein. The sample gives some 240,000 distinct CDR3 sequences, 9.7% of which show up once; about 5.4% is in the top ten. The specimen was PBMCs from the stem cell graft donor, collected from the stem cell graft. The receptors originated from a human donor who donated a stem cell graft to a child with SCID.

This clonotype was counted ten times or more. This chain joins TRBV5-1 and TRBJ2-7; 8 nucleotides align to TRBD1. After removal of 0 bases from V and 2 bases from J, the junction contained 4 bases not matched to a gene. The CDR3 totals 15 residues. Looked up from germline, CDR1 is SGHRS and CDR2 is YFSETQ. This CDR3 is CASSLGQGSPYEQYF. Here the CDR3 DNA reads TGCGCCAGCAGCTTGGGACAGGGGTCCCCCTACGAGCAGTACTTC.

In its sample, this clonotype was seen many times. The chain has TRBV5-1 and TRBJ2-1; D ambiguous. Germline V gene data show CDR1 as SGHRS and CDR2 as YFSETQ. Trimming pared 0 bases from V and 6 bases from J, leaving 13 bases between. This CDR3 is built from 15 residues. CDR3: CASSLGADGFNEQFF. The CDR3 bases are TGCGCCAGCAGCTTGGGGGCCGACGGATTCAATGAGCAGTTCTTC. The full variable domain, completed using reference TRBV5-1 and TRBJ2-1, is KAGVTQTPRYLIKTRGQQVTLSCSPISGHRSVSWYQQTPGQGLQFLFEYFSETQRNKGNFPGRFSGRQFSNSRSEMNVSTLELGDSALYLCASSLGADGFNEQFFGPGTRLTVL.

This clonotype was observed at least ten times. This chain connects TRBV2 to TRBJ1-1; the match to TRBD1 covers 9 bases. J was trimmed by 9 bases and V by 1 base; bases with no gene match: 3. The CDR3 loop spans 13 amino acids. The germline CDR1 and CDR2 sequences are SNHLY and FYNNEI. As DNA, the CDR3 is TGTGCCAGCAGTGAAGGGGACAGGGTGAAAGCTTTCTTT. Translation gives CASSEGDRVKAFF.

This clonotype was seen at least ten times. The chain uses TRBV9 and TRBJ1-6; 9 positions match TRBD1. The CDR3 contains 15 residues. Germline V gives CDR1 SGDLS, CDR2 YYNGEE. V lost 0 bases, J lost 7 bases, and 2 bases stayed unmatched. CDR3 in amino acids: CASSVGGTGNSPLHF. In DNA, the CDR3 is TGTGCCAGCAGCGTAGGTGGGACAGGGAATTCACCCCTCCACTTT.

J is TRBJ1-2 and V is TRBV11-2; D is unclear. V was shortened by 1 base and J by 6 bases, with 9 bases between the two germline ends. CDR1 is SGHAT and CDR2 is FQNNGV in the germline V gene. The CDR3 contains 13 residues. For the CDR3, the DNA is TGTGCCAGCAGCTTAGTCCCTCCCAATGGCTACACCTTC. Its protein product is CASSLVPPNGYTF.

The table lists this clonotype with many counts. The rearrangement links TRBV5-1 to TRBJ1-3, with 7 bases lining up with TRBD1. This CDR3 contains 15 residues. The V gene's germline CDR1 is SGHRS and CDR2 YFSETQ. V shed 4 bases and J 0 bases; nucleotides not matched to a gene: 4. The DNA for the CDR3 is TGCGCCAGCAGCCGCGCAGGGGGCTCTGGAAACACCATATATTTT. This sequence encodes CASSRAGGSGNTIYF.

In its sample, this clonotype was seen many times. The CDR3 sequence: CSVTPGQDTQYF. The CDR3 nucleotides read TGCAGCGTGACACCGGGCCAAGATACGCAGTATTTT. The J gene is TRBJ2-3, the V gene TRBV29-1; no definite D call. V gave up 6 bases and J gave up 5 bases, with 12 bases separating them. The CDR3 runs 12 residues. Germline assignment: CDR1 SQVTM and CDR2 ANQGSEA.

This clonotype was observed at least ten times. The chain carries TRBV28 and TRBJ1-5; no clear D. There are 15 residues in the CDR3. Trimming removed 7 bases from V and 5 bases from J, with 18 bases in between. Germline V gene lookup returns CDR1 MDHEN and CDR2 SYDVKM. As DNA, the CDR3 is TGTGCCAGCACCGTCCGGACGGCCGGGCATCAGCCCCAGCATTTT. Its translation is CASTVRTAGHQPQHF.

This clonotype has ten or more counts. The junction and the germline gene differ at one end; a read error may be behind it. This chain links TRBV5-6 with TRBJ1-3, with D unclear. This CDR3 region has 14 residues. Germline assignment: CDR1 SGHDT and CDR2 YYEEEE. In DNA form, the CDR3 reads TGTGCCAGCCGCTTCCTAAACGCGGGAAACACCATATATTTT. It translates to CASRFLNAGNTIYF. Drawing the rest from reference TRBV5-6 and TRBJ1-3, the complete variable domain is DAGVTQSPTHLIKTRGQQVTLRCSPKSGHDTVSWYQQALGQGPQFIFQYYEEEERQRGNFPDRFSGHQFPNYSSELNVNALLLGDSALYLCASRFLNAGNTIYFGEGSWLTVV.

This clonotype was seen repeatedly, ten times or more. The rearrangement joins TRBV18 to TRBJ2-7, with D possibly being TRBD1 (6 bases). V dropped 6 bases and J dropped 0 bases, with 9 bases sitting between them. This CDR3 spans 13 amino acids. The germline CDR1 and CDR2 sequences are KGHSH and LQKENI. CDR3 nucleotides: TGTGCCAGCTCCGTACAGGGCTCCTACGAGCAGTACTTC. Amino acids: CASSVQGSYEQYF.